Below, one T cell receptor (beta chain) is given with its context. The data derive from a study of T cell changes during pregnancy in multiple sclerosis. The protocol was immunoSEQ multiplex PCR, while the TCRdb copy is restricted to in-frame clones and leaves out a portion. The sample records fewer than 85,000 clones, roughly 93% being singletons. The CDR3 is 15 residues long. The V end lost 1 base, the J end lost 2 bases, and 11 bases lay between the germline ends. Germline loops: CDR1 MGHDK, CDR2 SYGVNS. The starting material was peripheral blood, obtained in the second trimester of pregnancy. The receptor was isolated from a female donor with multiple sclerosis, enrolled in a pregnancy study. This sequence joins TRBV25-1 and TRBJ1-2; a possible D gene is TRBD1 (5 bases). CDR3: CASSESGFANYGYTF. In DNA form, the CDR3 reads TGTGCCAGCAGTGAATCAGGGTTCGCGAACTATGGCTACACCTTC.